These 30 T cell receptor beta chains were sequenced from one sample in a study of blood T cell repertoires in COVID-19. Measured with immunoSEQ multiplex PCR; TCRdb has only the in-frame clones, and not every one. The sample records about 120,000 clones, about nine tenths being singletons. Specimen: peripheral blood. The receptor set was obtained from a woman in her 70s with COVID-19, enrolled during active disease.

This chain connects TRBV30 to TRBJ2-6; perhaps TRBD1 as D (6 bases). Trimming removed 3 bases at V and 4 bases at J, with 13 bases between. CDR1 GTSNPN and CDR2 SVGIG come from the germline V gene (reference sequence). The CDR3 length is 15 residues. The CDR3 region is CAWRTGSGGANVLTF. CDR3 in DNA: TGTGCCTGGAGAACAGGGTCGGGCGGGGCCAACGTCCTGACTTTC.

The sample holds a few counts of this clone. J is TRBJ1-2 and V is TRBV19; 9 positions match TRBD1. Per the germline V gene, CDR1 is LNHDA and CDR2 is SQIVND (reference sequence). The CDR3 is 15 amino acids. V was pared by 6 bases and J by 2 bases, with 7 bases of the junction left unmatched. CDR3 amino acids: CASRTTGGNNYGYTF. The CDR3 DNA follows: TGTGCCAGTAGGACAACAGGGGGCAACAACTATGGCTACACCTTC.

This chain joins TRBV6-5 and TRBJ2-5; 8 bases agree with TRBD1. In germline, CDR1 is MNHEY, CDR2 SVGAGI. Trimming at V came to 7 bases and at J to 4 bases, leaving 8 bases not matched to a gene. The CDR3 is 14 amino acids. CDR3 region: CASTSLTGGETQYF. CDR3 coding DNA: TGTGCCAGCACCTCCTTAACAGGGGGAGAGACCCAGTACTTC.

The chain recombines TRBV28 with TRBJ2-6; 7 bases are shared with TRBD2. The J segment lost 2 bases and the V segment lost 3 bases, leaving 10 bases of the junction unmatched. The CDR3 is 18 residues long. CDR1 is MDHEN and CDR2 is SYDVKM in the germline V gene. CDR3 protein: CASSFGGRGSAGANVLTF. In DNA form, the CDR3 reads TGTGCCAGCAGTTTCGGAGGGAGGGGATCCGCTGGGGCCAACGTCCTGACTTTC.

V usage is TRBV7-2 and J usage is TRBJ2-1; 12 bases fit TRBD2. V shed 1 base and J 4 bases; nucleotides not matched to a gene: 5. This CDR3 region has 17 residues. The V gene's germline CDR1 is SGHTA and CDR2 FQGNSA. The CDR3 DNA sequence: TGTGCCAGCAGCTTAGAACTAGCGGGGGGCATTTACAATGAGCAGTTCTTC. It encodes CASSLELAGGIYNEQFF.

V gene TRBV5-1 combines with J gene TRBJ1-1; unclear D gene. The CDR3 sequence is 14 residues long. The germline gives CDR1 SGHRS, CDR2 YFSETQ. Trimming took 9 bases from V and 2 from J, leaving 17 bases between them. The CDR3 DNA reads TGCGCCACCCGGGCCGGGGATCGAAACACTGAAGCTTTCTTT. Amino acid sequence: CATRAGDRNTEAFF.

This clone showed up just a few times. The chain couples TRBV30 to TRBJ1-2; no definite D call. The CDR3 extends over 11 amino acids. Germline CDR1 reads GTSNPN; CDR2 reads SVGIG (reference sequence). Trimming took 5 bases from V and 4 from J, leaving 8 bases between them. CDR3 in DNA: TGTGCCTGGGGAGGCGGCTATGGCTACACCTTC. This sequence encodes CAWGGGYGYTF.

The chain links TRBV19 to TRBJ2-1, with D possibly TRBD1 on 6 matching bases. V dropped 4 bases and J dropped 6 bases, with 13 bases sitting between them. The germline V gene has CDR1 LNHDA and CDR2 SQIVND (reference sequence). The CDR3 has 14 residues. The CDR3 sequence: CASSTHRVGNEQFF. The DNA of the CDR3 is TGTGCCAGTAGTACCCACAGGGTAGGCAATGAGCAGTTCTTC.

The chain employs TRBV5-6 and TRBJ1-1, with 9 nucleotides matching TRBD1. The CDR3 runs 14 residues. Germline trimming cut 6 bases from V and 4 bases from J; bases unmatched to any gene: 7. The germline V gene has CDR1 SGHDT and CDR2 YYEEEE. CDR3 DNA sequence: TGTGCCAGCACCGTCGACAGGGGGATCACTGAAGCTTTCTTT. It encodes CASTVDRGITEAFF.

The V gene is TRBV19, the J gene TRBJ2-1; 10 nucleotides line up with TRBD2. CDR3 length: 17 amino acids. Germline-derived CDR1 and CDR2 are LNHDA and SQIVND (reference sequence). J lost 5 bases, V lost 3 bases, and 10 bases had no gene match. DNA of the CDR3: TGTGCCAGTAGTATTCGTCTGCTAGCGGGGGTCGACAATGAGCAGTTCTTC. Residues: CASSIRLLAGVDNEQFF.

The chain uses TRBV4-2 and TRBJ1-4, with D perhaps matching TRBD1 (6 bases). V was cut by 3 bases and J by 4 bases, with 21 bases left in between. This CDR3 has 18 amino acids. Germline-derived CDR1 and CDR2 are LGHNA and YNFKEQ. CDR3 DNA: TGTGCCAGCAGCCAGCCCGGGACACCCAAGGCGGATAATGAAAAACTGTTTTTT. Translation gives CASSQPGTPKADNEKLFF.

CDR3 loop: CSASWDRVDEQYF. The CDR3 DNA sequence: TGCAGTGCTAGTTGGGACAGGGTGGACGAGCAGTACTTC. This sequence joins TRBV20-1 and TRBJ2-7; TRBD1 matches 9 bases. Germline V gene sequence: CDR1 DFQATT, CDR2 SNEGSKA (reference sequence). The trim removed 3 bases at V and 5 bases at J, leaving 5 bases unmatched. The CDR3 has 13 residues.

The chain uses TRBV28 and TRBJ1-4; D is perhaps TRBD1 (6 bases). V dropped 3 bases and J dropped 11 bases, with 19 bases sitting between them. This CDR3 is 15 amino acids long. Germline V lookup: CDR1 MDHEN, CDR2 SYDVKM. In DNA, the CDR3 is TGTGCCAGCAGTTTCTCCGGGACACCCTTCGGGAAACTGTTTTTT. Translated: CASSFSGTPFGKLFF.

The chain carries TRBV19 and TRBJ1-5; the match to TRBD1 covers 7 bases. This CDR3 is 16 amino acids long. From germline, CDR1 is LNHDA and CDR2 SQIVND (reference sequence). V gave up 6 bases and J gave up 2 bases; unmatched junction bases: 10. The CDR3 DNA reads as TGTGCCAGTAGCGGGGACAGATCATCGGGCAATCAGCCCCAGCATTTT. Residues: CASSGDRSSGNQPQHF.

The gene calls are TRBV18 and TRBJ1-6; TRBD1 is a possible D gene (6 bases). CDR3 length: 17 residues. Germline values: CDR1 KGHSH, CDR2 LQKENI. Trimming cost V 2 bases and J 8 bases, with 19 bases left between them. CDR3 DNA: TGTGCCAGCTCACCAAAGCCCTTACAGGGCTCGGATTCACCCCTCCACTTT. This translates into CASSPKPLQGSDSPLHF.

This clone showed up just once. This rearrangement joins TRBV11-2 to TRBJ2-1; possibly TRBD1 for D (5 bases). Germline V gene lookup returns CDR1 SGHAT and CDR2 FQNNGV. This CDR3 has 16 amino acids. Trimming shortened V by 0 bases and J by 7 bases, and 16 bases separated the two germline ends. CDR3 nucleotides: TGTGCCAGCAGCTTAGATTTCCCAGGGCCCAAAAATGAGCAGTTCTTC. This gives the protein CASSLDFPGPKNEQFF.

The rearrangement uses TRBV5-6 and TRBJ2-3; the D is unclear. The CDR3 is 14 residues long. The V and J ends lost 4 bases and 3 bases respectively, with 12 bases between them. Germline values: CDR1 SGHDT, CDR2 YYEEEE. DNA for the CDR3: TGTGCCAGCAGCATACTTCTCAAGACAGATACGCAGTATTTT. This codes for CASSILLKTDTQYF.

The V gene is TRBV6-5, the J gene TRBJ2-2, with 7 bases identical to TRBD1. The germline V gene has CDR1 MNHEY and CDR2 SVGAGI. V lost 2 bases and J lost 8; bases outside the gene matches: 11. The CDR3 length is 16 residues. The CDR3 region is CASSYDGTALTGELFF. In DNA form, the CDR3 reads TGTGCCAGCAGTTACGATGGGACAGCTCTTACTGGGGAGCTGTTTTTT.

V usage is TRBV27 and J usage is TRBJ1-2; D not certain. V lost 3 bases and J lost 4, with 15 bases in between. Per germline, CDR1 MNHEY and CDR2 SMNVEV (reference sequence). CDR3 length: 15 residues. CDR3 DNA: TGTGCCAGCAGTTTGAATTACCCTACGGGCTATGGCTACACCTTC. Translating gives CASSLNYPTGYGYTF.

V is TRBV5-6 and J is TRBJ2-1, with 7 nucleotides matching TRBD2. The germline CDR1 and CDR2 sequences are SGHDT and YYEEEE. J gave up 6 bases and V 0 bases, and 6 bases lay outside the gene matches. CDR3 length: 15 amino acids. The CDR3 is CASSLGLRGINEQFF. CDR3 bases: TGTGCCAGCAGCTTGGGACTGCGGGGGATCAATGAGCAGTTCTTC.

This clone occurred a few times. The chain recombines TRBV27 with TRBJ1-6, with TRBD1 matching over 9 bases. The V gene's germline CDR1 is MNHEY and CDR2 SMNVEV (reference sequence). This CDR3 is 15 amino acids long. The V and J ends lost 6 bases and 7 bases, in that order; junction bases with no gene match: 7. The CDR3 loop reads CASRLPTGGNSPLHF. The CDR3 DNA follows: TGTGCCAGCAGATTACCGACAGGGGGGAATTCACCCCTCCACTTT.

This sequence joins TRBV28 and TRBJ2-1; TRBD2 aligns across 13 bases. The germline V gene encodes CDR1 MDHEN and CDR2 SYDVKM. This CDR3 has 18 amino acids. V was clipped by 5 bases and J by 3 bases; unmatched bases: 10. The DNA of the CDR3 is TGTGCCAGCAGTCCAAGACCGGGACTAGCGGGGCACTACAATGAGCAGTTCTTC. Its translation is CASSPRPGLAGHYNEQFF.

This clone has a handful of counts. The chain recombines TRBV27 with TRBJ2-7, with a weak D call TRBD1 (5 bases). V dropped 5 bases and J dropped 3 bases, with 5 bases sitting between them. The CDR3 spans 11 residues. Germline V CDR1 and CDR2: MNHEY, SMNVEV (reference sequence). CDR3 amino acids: CASSRGYEQYF. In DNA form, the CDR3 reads TGTGCCAGCAGTAGGGGCTACGAGCAGTACTTC.

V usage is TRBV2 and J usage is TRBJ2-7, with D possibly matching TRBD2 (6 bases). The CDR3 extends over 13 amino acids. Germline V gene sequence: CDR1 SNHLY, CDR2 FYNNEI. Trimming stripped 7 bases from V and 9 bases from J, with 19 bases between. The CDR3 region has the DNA TGTGCCAGCAACCAGCGGGTAACGGAGGGGCAGTACTTC. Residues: CASNQRVTEGQYF.

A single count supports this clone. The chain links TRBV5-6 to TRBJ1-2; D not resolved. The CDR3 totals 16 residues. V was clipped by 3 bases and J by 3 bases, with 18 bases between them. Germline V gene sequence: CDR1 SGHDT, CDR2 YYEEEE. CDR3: CASSSVFRRRDYGYTF. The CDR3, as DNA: TGTGCCAGCAGCTCGGTTTTTAGACGGAGGGACTATGGCTACACCTTC.

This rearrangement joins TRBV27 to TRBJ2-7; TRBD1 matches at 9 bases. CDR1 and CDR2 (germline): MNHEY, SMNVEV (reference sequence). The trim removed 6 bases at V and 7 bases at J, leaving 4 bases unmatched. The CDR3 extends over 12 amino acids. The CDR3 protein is CASRQGAREQYF. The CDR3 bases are TGTGCCAGCAGACAGGGGGCGAGGGAGCAGTACTTC.

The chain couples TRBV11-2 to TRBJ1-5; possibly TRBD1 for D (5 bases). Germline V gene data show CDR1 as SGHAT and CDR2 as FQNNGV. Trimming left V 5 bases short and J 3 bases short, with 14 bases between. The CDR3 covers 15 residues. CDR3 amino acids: CASSPPGHNNQPQHF. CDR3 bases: TGTGCCAGCAGCCCGCCAGGACATAACAATCAGCCCCAGCATTTT.

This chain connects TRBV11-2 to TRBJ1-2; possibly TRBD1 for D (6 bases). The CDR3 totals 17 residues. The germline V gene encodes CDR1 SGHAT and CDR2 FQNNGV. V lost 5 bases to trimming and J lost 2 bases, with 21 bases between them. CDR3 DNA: TGTGCCAGCAGCCGTTGGGTTGGGACATCGTGGAACTATGGCTACACCTTC. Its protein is CASSRWVGTSWNYGYTF.

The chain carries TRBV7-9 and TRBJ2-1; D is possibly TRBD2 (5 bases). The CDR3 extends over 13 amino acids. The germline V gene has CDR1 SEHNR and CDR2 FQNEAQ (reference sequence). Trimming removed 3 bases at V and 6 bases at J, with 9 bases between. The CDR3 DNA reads TGTGCCAGCAGCTTGAGGGCCATCAATGAGCAGTTCTTC. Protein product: CASSLRAINEQFF. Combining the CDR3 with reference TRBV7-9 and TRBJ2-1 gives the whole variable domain DTGVSQNPRHKITKRGQNVTFRCDPISEHNRLYWYRQTLGQGPEFLTYFQNEAQLEKSRLLSDRFSAERPKGSFSTLEIQRTEQGDSAMYLCASSLRAINEQFFGPGTRLTVL.

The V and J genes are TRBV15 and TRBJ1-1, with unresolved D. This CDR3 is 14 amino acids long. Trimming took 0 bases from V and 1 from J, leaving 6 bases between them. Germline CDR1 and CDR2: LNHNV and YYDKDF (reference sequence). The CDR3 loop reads CATSRESRNTEAFF. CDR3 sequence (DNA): TGTGCCACCAGCAGAGAATCCAGGAACACTGAAGCTTTCTTT.